This TCR beta chain was identified in a study of Tregs in tolerant kidney transplant recipients. Study-level results: In tolerant patients, donor-specific Tregs outgrew total Tregs, suggesting antigen-driven expansion. Tregs expanded with activated donor B cells seemed most donor-specific. Few patients were studied, so findings need validation in larger groups.

Repertoires were generated with immunoSEQ multiplex PCR, while TCRdb's copy carries only in-frame clones and drops some. The table records 20,000 to 25,000 clones, approximately 84% of them present only once. This CDR3 is built from 17 residues. CDR1 and CDR2 (germline): LGHNA, YSLEER. The V gene end was trimmed by 0 bases and the J gene end by 2 bases; junction bases not matched to a gene: 4. Recipients received nonmyeloablative bone marrow transplants from related graft donors, with transient mixed chimerism. Unstimulated Tregs (CD4+CD25+CD127-) and CD4+CD25- non-Tregs were sorted from PBMCs. Details on this clone: Its antigen is not known.

The chain uses TRBV4-3 and TRBJ2-5, with 12 bases lining up with TRBD2. This clonotype was obtained from a human patient who received a combined kidney and bone marrow transplant. The T cells may partly be graft donor cells. Sequenced here: CD8+ T cells from blood (PBMCs), sampled 6 months after the transplant. CDR3 residues: CASSQDSLAGGQETQYF. The DNA for the CDR3 is TGCGCCAGCAGCCAAGATTCGCTAGCGGGAGGGCAAGAGACCCAGTACTTC.